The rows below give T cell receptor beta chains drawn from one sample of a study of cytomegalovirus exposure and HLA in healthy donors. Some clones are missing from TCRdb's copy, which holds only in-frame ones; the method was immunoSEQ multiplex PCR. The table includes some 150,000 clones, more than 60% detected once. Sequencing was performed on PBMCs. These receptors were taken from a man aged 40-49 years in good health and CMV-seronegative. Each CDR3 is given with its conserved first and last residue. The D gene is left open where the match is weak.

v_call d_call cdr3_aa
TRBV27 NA CASSLAPYSSYEQYF
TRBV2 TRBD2 CASSTPGLAGFNEQFF
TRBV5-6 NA CASSLFSGNNQPQHF
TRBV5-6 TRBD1 CASRPGTEFAYNEQFF
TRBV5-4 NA CASRDSSSTDTQYF
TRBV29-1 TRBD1 CSAGTEIYNEQFF
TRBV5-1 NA CASSLGTLTSDTQYF
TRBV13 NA CASSYQTSNEKLFF
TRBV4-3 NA CASSQDSSPNTEAFF
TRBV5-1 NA CASSGGTASYEQYF
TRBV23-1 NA CASLQRGRVSYEQYF
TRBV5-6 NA CASSLAYGQSYNEQFF
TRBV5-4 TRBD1 CASSLASDRGGNQPQHF
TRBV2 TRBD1 CASSVVGQGDEKLFF
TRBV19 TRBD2 CASSLGLYYEQYF
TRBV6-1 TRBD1 CASSEGTGDTEAFF